Listed here is a single T cell receptor beta chain. This table comes from immunoSEQ multiplex PCR, and its TCRdb copy is limited to in-frame clones, with some not included. Counted here are around 190,000 clones, 70% to 85% occurring once; the ten biggest clones make up roughly 3.2%. This specimen belongs to a study of blood T cell repertoires in COVID-19. The V end was cut by 5 bases, the J end by 7 bases, with 23 bases between. CDR1 and CDR2 from the germline V gene are MDHEN and SYDVKM. This CDR3 contains 16 residues. The TCR was taken from a woman aged 30 to 39 who had recovered from COVID-19. V is TRBV28 and J is TRBJ2-5; D is possibly TRBD1 (5 bases). Sequences were obtained from PBMCs or T cells enriched from blood (not recorded which). The CDR3 region has the DNA TGTGCCAGCAGTCCATATCGAGACACAGGATCGCTGACCCAGTACTTC. It translates to CASSPYRDTGSLTQYF.